The rows below give T cell receptor beta chains drawn from one sample of a study of radiotherapy plus CTLA-4 blockade in lung cancer. TCRdb's copy holds only in-frame clones and misses some; the assay was immunoSEQ multiplex PCR. The sample has just over 60,000 clones, roughly 80% seen once. The material sequenced was peripheral blood, taken from a patient treated with radiotherapy plus ipilimumab. The receptor set was obtained from a human donor with non-small cell lung cancer who had a complete response to radiotherapy plus ipilimumab. Both conserved end residues are part of each CDR3. The D gene is left open where the match is weak. Clone size is shown for a subset of rows, as once, few, many or a class of expanded clone.

j_call cdr3_length d_call clone_size v_call cdr3_nt cdr3_aa
TRBJ1-1 14 - - TRBV6-1 TGTGCCAGCAGCGCCGACACCATGAACACTGAAGCTTTCTTT CASSADTMNTEAFF
TRBJ2-6 16 TRBD1 - TRBV9 TGTGCCAGCAGTGTGGGACAGAGCTCTGGGGCCAACGTCCTGACTTTC CASSVGQSSGANVLTF
TRBJ1-1 13 - - TRBV27 TGTGCCAGCAGTTTATCGATGGCCAGTGAAGCTTTCTTT CASSLSMASEAFF
TRBJ2-5 13 - - TRBV30 TGTGCCTGGAACAGTGACAGAACCTTGGGGCAGTACTTC CAWNSDRTLGQYF
TRBJ1-5 16 TRBD1 - TRBV7-2 TGTGCCAGCAGCTCGTCAACGACAGGGATCGGTCAGCCCCAGCATTTT CASSSSTTGIGQPQHF
TRBJ2-1 13 - - TRBV5-1 TGCGCCAGCAGCTTGATGACTGACAATGAGCAGTTCTTC CASSLMTDNEQFF
TRBJ2-7 14 - - TRBV5-1 TGCGCCAGCAGCTTGAAATCAGGCGGTGAAGAGCAGTACTTC CASSLKSGGEEQYF
TRBJ1-1 14 - few TRBV9 TGTGCCAGCAGCTTGACATCGATGAACACTGAAGCTTTCTTT CASSLTSMNTEAFF
TRBJ1-1 15 - - TRBV16 TGTGCCAGCAGCCCCAGGCCCGCGTCTGACACTGAAGCTTTCTTT CASSPRPASDTEAFF
TRBJ2-7 15 TRBD1 - TRBV5-4 TGTGCCAGCAGCCTACGGGACAGGAGGGATAGCGAGCAGTACTTC CASSLRDRRDSEQYF
TRBJ1-2 16 TRBD1 few TRBV28 TGTGCCAGCAGTGGGCTGGGGACAGCTTCCAACTATGGCTACACCTTC CASSGLGTASNYGYTF
TRBJ1-1 15 - few TRBV4-3 TGCGCCAGCAGCCAATCATCGGGGACCCCGGGGGGAGCTTTCTTT CASSQSSGTPGGAFF
TRBJ1-2 15 - few TRBV25-1 TGTGCCAGCAGTGAAACCCGGGACGTGTACTATGGCTACACCTTC CASSETRDVYYGYTF
TRBJ1-6 15 - - TRBV30 TGTGCCTGGAGCGTCGAGACAGCTGGTAATTCACCCCTCCACTTT CAWSVETAGNSPLHF
TRBJ2-6 15 - - TRBV27 TGTGCCAGCAAAGGGCAGAGCTCTGGGGCCAACGTCCTGACTTTC CASKGQSSGANVLTF
TRBJ2-3 13 - - TRBV6-5 TGTGCCAGCAGTTACTTGAACACAGATACGCAGTATTTT CASSYLNTDTQYF
TRBJ1-1 14 - few TRBV5-1 TGCGCCAGCAGCGAGGGGTTGAAGGACACTGAAGCTTTCTTT CASSEGLKDTEAFF
TRBJ1-6 14 TRBD1 - TRBV5-8 TGTGCCAGCAGCTTGTACAGGGGTAATTCACCCCTCCACTTT CASSLYRGNSPLHF
TRBJ2-5 17 TRBD2 once TRBV4-1 TGCGCCAGCAGTGAGGGAACTAGCGGGGGGGCCGGCGGGACCCAGTACTTC CASSEGTSGGAGGTQYF
TRBJ1-1 14 - - TRBV30 TGTGCCTGGAGTCTCTTCATCCGGGGCACTGAAGCTTTCTTT CAWSLFIRGTEAFF
TRBJ1-2 13 - - TRBV19 TGTGCCAGTAGTCCCCTGAGAGGGGAAGGCTACACCTTC CASSPLRGEGYTF
TRBJ1-2 14 TRBD1 - TRBV5-8 TGTGCCAGCAGCTTGGTCGGACAGGGGTTGAGCTACACCTTC CASSLVGQGLSYTF
TRBJ1-1 11 - - TRBV6-6 TGTGCCAGCAGTACGGACAGTGGAGCTTTCTTT CASSTDSGAFF
TRBJ1-1 13 - - TRBV6-1 TGTGCCAGCAGTGAATTCCGGAACACTGAAGCTTTCTTT CASSEFRNTEAFF
TRBJ2-7 15 TRBD2 - TRBV7-2 TGTGCCAGCAGCTTAGAGGCGGGGGGGAACTACGAGCAGTACTTC CASSLEAGGNYEQYF
TRBJ2-1 14 TRBD1 once TRBV6-1 TGTGCCAGCAGTGACAGGGGGCCTTACAATGAGCAGTTCTTC CASSDRGPYNEQFF
TRBJ2-1 16 - - TRBV18 TGTGCCAGCTCACCCTGGACACCGAGCTCCTACAATGAGCAGTTCTTC CASSPWTPSSYNEQFF
TRBJ1-2 13 - few TRBV28 TGTGCCAGCAACCGACAAGGGACGCGCGGCTACACCTTC CASNRQGTRGYTF
TRBJ1-1 15 - - TRBV18 TGTGCCAGCTCACCCTTAAAGACAGAGAACACTGAAGCTTTCTTT CASSPLKTENTEAFF
TRBJ2-4 16 - - TRBV14 TGTGCCAGCAGCCAATTAACAGGGTTAGCCAAAAACATTCAGTACTTC CASSQLTGLAKNIQYF
TRBJ1-5 14 - - TRBV15 TGTGCCACCAGCTCCGCGGCGGGAGCCCAGCCCCAGCATTTT CATSSAAGAQPQHF
TRBJ2-3 17 TRBD2 - TRBV4-3 TGCGCCAGCAGCCAAGATGGATCACTAGCGGGCACAGATACGCAGTATTTT CASSQDGSLAGTDTQYF
TRBJ2-2 14 - - TRBV5-6 TGTGCCAGCAGCTGGGGACAAAACACCGGGGAGCTGTTTTTT CASSWGQNTGELFF
TRBJ2-1 13 TRBD2 - TRBV5-8 TGTGCCAGCAGCTTGGGATCGGGGGGGGAGCAGTTCTTC CASSLGSGGEQFF
TRBJ1-5 13 - - TRBV7-9 TGTGCCAGCAGCTTAGACGGGCGCCGGCCCCAGCATTTT CASSLDGRRPQHF
TRBJ2-1 12 - - TRBV5-4 TGTGCCAGCAGCTTGGACAAAAATGAGCAGTTCTTC CASSLDKNEQFF
TRBJ1-2 14 - - TRBV19 TGTGCCAGTAGCCGGGGTGGAACTAACTATGGCTACACCTTC CASSRGGTNYGYTF
TRBJ2-1 13 TRBD1 few TRBV29-1 TGCAGCGCCCCTCAGGGGGCGGGGAATGAGCAGTTCTTC CSAPQGAGNEQFF
TRBJ1-5 16 TRBD1 - TRBV4-1 TGCGCCAGCAGCCAAGGGACAGGGGACTCTCATCAGCCCCAGCATTTT CASSQGTGDSHQPQHF
TRBJ2-5 14 TRBD1 - TRBV2 TGTGCCAGCAGTACCGGACAGGGCCAAGAGACCCAGTACTTC CASSTGQGQETQYF
TRBJ2-5 18 TRBD2 once TRBV11-3 TGTGCCAGCAGCCCCCAGGTTCGCGGGAGGGCCTGGGGAGAGACCCAGTACTTC CASSPQVRGRAWGETQYF
TRBJ1-1 14 TRBD1 - TRBV30 TGTGCCTGGAGTCGTACAGGGGGCTGGGCTGAAGCTTTCTTT CAWSRTGGWAEAFF
TRBJ1-1 13 - - TRBV7-9 TGTGCCAGCAGCTTTACGCAGGGGACGGAAGCTTTCTTT CASSFTQGTEAFF
TRBJ2-5 14 - few TRBV4-3 TGCGCCAGCAGCCAAGCAACGGACGGAGAGACCCAGTACTTC CASSQATDGETQYF
TRBJ2-1 14 TRBD2 - TRBV2 TGTGCCAGCAGGAGAGCGGGAGCCTACAATGAGCAGTTCTTC CASRRAGAYNEQFF
TRBJ2-7 16 - - TRBV4-1 TGCGCCAGCAGCCATATCGGACAAGGTGGATCCTACGAGCAGTACTTC CASSHIGQGGSYEQYF
TRBJ2-7 12 - once TRBV6-1 TGTGCCAGCAGTGGATTCACTTACGAGCAGTACTTC CASSGFTYEQYF
TRBJ2-3 16 TRBD2 - TRBV7-6 TGTGCCAGCAGCCTACTAGCGGGGGGCTCCACAGATACGCAGTATTTT CASSLLAGGSTDTQYF
TRBJ2-3 13 - few TRBV7-9 TGTGCCAGCAGGGCCCCAGGGGAGGGTACGCAGTATTTT CASRAPGEGTQYF